A selection of T cell receptor beta chains follows, all from one sample in a study of blood T cells in healthy people across ages. MiXCR was run by TCRdb on the 5' RACE reads, yielding one entry per CDR3 protein. Here the sample spans 450,000 to 700,000 distinct CDR3 sequences, about 25% being singletons. Sample: blood. Receptors originate from a woman aged 65 to 85 in good health. CDR3s include the opening cysteine and the closing phenylalanine or tryptophan. The order of the fields is CDR3 length, V gene, CDR3 protein.

15 | TRBV18 | CASSPQRGGTNEQFF
13 | TRBV20-1 | CSARPRNHYGYTF
15 | TRBV5-5 | CASIQVQGGNEKLFF
14 | TRBV7-9 | CASSVEASTDTQYF
15 | TRBV7-6 | CASSLLQGDNYGYTF
16 | TRBV4-3 | CASSQAVTGKNEKLFF
13 | TRBV10-3 | CAISGLQATGQFF
13 | TRBV20-1 | CSSRAGATDTQYF
13 | TRBV7-2 | CASSPTPRVEQYF
13 | TRBV7-2 | CASSYLMGYGYTF
17 | TRBV5-1 | CASSLLAPGQGDYGYTF
13 | TRBV12-3/TRBV12-4 | CASSLDHEETQYF
12 | TRBV29-1 | CSVDAMGDTQYF
13 | TRBV4-3 | CASSQGNGYTLHF
15 | TRBV5-1 | CASSSSGGNTDTQYF
16 | TRBV7-7 | CASSLGAWGTGHEQFF
16 | TRBV7-2 | CASSLKRAGTNSPLHF
15 | TRBV6-2/TRBV6-3 | CASSSWDRGENIQYF
18 | TRBV9 | CASSVATEGTPSYNEQFF
18 | TRBV15 | CATSRDYGGRESGNTIYF
12 | TRBV27 | CASRGTGETQYF
13 | TRBV7-8 | CASSLATWDGYTF
11 | TRBV29-1 | CSVFPTTEAFF
13 | TRBV5-1 | CASGQGVGNEQFF
16 | TRBV7-9 | CASSTIAGGYQETQYF
14 | TRBV9 | CASSVDAGNYGYTF
12 | TRBV10-3 | CAISEGDREAFF
15 | TRBV5-4 | CASRVQGGRNTEAFF
14 | TRBV20-1 | CSARDPTSGGSSHF
18 | TRBV2 | CASISGTSGGLNTGELFF
12 | TRBV19 | CASDDRGFGYTF
13 | TRBV12-3/TRBV12-4 | CASSSTRNTEAFF
18 | TRBV4-2 | CASSQVSLTSGIYNEQFF
18 | TRBV3-1 | CASRPMTETVPIGEKLFF
16 | TRBV20-1 | CSARVGLAVNTGELFF
15 | TRBV6-2/TRBV6-3 | CASSSNSYPTETQYF
14 | TRBV10-3 | CAISESWTRNEQFF
14 | TRBV28 | CATLTAVYNEKLFF
16 | TRBV20-1 | CSARGPGGGNTGELFF
15 | TRBV4-2 | CASSIHRVPNTEAFF
14 | TRBV6-2/TRBV6-3 | CASSYRLVSETQYF
19 | TRBV5-1 | CASSLPSGGYVSSYNEQFF
17 | TRBV7-3 | CASSPRAGRSGANVLTF
11 | TRBV2 | CASSDLNGYTF
16 | TRBV11-1 | CASSLGQLSSYNEQFF
16 | TRBV7-8 | CASSLVQRGYTDTQYF
14 | TRBV7-9 | CASSSTAHEETQYF
16 | TRBV7-9 | CASSPFTRGGRETQYF
15 | TRBV6-1 | CASSDRDRGREKLFF
16 | TRBV18 | CASSPPTAGGPGEQYF
12 | TRBV2 | CASSATRTGVNF
13 | TRBV6-1 | CASSERTAYEQYF
14 | TRBV6-2/TRBV6-3 | CASSYFGRGTEAFF
17 | TRBV4-2 | CASSHGLAGGLRETQYF
15 | TRBV7-2 | CASNPYSGAQNIQYF